This T cell receptor (beta chain) was captured in a study of shared clonotypes between healthy human individuals. General study points: Across a handful of donors, naive CD4 shared roughly 5%, naive CD8 approximately 3.5%, memory CD4 roughly 2.5%, memory CD8 around 0.36%.

Germline CDR1 is SGHRS and CDR2 is YFSETQ. The CDR3 has 15 amino acids. Trimming at V came to 4 bases and at J to 2 bases, leaving 6 bases not matched to a gene. About this clone itself: Its antigen is not identified.

Some clones are missing from TCRdb's copy, which holds only in-frame ones; the method was immunoSEQ multiplex PCR. The table lists more than 2,000,000 clones, around nine tenths of them singletons. The chain links TRBV5-1 to TRBJ2-7, with 10 bases lining up with TRBD2. The receptor was derived from a man aged 18 to 30 in good health. The sequenced sample was naive CD4+ T cells sorted from blood. Subset given: CD45RA+ positively selected. CDR3 DNA sequence: TGCGCCAGCAGCCCGGGACTAGCGAATCCCTACGAGCAGTACTTC. Amino acids: CASSPGLANPYEQYF. Using reference TRBV5-1 and TRBJ2-7 for the parts outside the CDR3, the full variable domain is KAGVTQTPRYLIKTRGQQVTLSCSPISGHRSVSWYQQTPGQGLQFLFEYFSETQRNKGNFPGRFSGRQFSNSRSEMNVSTLELGDSALYLCASSPGLANPYEQYFGPGTRLTVT.